This is a list of T cell receptor beta chains from one sample in a study of blood T cell repertoires in COVID-19. TCRdb's copy holds only in-frame clones and misses some; the assay was immunoSEQ multiplex PCR. The sample shows around 200,000 clones, roughly 83% of them seen only once. Material for sequencing was peripheral blood. Every receptor here comes from a woman aged 35 to 49 with COVID-19, enrolled during active disease. Both conserved end residues are part of each CDR3. D genes are given only for firm matches. Only part of the rows carry a size: once, few, many, or a class if the clone is expanded.

clone_size j_call v_call d_call cdr3_aa cdr3_nt
- TRBJ1-5 TRBV19 TRBD1 CASSPTGVSNQPQHF TGTGCCAGTAGTCCCACAGGGGTAAGCAATCAGCCCCAGCATTTT
- TRBJ1-5 TRBV10-3 TRBD1 CAISPGGGNQPQHF TGTGCCATCAGTCCAGGGGGCGGCAATCAGCCCCAGCATTTT
- TRBJ2-1 TRBV3-1/TRBV3-2 TRBD1 CATGQGFYNEQFF TGCGCCACGGGACAGGGGTTTTACAATGAGCAGTTCTTC
- TRBJ1-5 TRBV20-1 - CSASPGVDQPQHF TGCAGTGCTAGTCCCGGGGTCGACCAGCCCCAGCATTTT
- TRBJ1-2 TRBV5-5 TRBD1 CASSHAGTGIEGYTF TGTGCCAGCAGCCATGCCGGGACAGGGATAGAGGGCTACACCTTC
- TRBJ1-2 TRBV5-1 - CASSPTGQNVYGYTF TGCGCCAGCAGCCCGACAGGACAGAACGTCTATGGCTACACCTTC
once TRBJ1-2 TRBV7-2 TRBD1 CASSSHRGLDYGYTF TGTGCCAGCAGCTCCCACAGGGGGTTGGACTATGGCTACACCTTC
- TRBJ2-3 TRBV2 TRBD2 CASSEALGLAADTQYF TGTGCCAGCAGTGAAGCGCTAGGACTAGCAGCTGATACGCAGTATTTT
- TRBJ2-3 TRBV4-1 TRBD2 CASGTGGGRDTQYF TGCGCCAGCGGAACCGGGGGAGGGAGAGATACGCAGTATTTT
- TRBJ1-5 TRBV5-1 - CASSLDINQPQHF TGCGCCAGCAGCTTGGACATAAATCAGCCCCAGCATTTT
- TRBJ2-5 TRBV5-1 TRBD2 CASSYRLAGAQETQYF TGCGCCAGCAGCTACCGACTAGCGGGGGCCCAAGAGACCCAGTACTTC
few TRBJ2-7 TRBV23-1 - CASSRISNSSDEQYF TGCGCCAGCAGTCGAATTAGCAACAGTAGCGACGAGCAGTACTTC
few TRBJ1-4 TRBV5-1 - CASSLAGGNEKLFF TGCGCCAGCAGCTTGGCGGGGGGCAATGAAAAACTGTTTTTT
- TRBJ1-2 TRBV27 - CASRTGYYGYTF TGTGCCAGCAGAACAGGCTACTATGGCTACACCTTC
- TRBJ2-3 TRBV4-2 TRBD2 CASSQGGGSTDTQYF TGTGCCAGCAGCCAAGGGGGGGGTAGCACAGATACGCAGTATTTT
- TRBJ1-1 TRBV5-4 - CASSSAGSNTEAFF TGTGCCAGCAGCTCGGCGGGGTCGAACACTGAAGCTTTCTTT
- TRBJ2-7 TRBV5-1 - CASSLEQGWYEQYF TGCGCCAGCAGCTTGGAACAGGGCTGGTACGAGCAGTACTTC
- TRBJ1-1 TRBV19 - CASRLGWGGRNTEAFF TGTGCCAGTAGGTTGGGTTGGGGCGGCCGGAACACTGAAGCTTTCTTT
- TRBJ1-2 TRBV18 TRBD1 CASWSGTGGYGYTF TGTGCCAGCTGGTCCGGGACAGGGGGCTATGGCTACACCTTC
once TRBJ1-2 TRBV6-5 - CASSYQNYGYTF TGTGCCAGCAGTTACCAGAACTATGGCTACACCTTC
- TRBJ2-1 TRBV3-1/TRBV3-2 - CASSQGCDEQFF TGTGCCAGCAGCCAAGGTTGCGATGAGCAGTTCTTC
- TRBJ2-1 TRBV3-1/TRBV3-2 TRBD2 CASSQGTSGSNEQFF TGTGCCAGCAGCCAAGGGACTAGCGGGAGCAATGAGCAGTTCTTC
- TRBJ1-4 TRBV18 TRBD1 CASSPPGQGTEKLFF TGTGCCAGCTCACCACCGGGACAGGGAACTGAAAAACTGTTTTTT
- TRBJ2-7 TRBV10-3 - CAISDPGQPLTYEQYF TGTGCCATCAGTGACCCCGGACAGCCCTTAACCTACGAGCAGTACTTC
- TRBJ2-7 TRBV19 - CASSRNGDSYEQYF TGTGCCAGTAGTCGGAACGGGGACTCCTACGAGCAGTACTTC